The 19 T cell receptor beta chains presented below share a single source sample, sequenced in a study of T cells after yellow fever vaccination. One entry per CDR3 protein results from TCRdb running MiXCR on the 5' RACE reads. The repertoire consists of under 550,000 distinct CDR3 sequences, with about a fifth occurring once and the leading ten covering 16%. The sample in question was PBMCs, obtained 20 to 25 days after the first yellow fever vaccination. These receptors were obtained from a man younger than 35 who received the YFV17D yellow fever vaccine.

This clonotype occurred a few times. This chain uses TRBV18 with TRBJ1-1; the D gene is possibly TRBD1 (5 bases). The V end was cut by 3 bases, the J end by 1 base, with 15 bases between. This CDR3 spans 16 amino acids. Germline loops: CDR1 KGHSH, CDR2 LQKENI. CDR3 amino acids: CASSPPSGRTNTEAFF. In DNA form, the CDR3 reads TGTGCCAGCTCACCTCCCTCGGGACGGACGAACACTGAAGCTTTCTTT.

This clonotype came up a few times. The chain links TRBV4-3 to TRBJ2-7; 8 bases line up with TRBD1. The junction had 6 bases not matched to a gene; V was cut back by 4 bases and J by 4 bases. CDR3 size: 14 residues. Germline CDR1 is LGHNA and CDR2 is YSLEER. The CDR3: CASSPGQGWYEQYF. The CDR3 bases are TGCGCCAGCAGCCCTGGACAGGGTTGGTACGAGCAGTACTTC.

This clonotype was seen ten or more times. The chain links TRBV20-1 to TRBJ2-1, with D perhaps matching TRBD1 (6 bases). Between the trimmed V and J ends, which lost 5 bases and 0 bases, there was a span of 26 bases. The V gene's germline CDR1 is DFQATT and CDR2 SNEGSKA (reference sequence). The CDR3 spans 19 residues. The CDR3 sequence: CSAPIYGRGYPSSYNEQFF. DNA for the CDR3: TGCAGTGCTCCCATTTATGGCAGGGGCTATCCAAGCTCCTACAATGAGCAGTTCTTC.

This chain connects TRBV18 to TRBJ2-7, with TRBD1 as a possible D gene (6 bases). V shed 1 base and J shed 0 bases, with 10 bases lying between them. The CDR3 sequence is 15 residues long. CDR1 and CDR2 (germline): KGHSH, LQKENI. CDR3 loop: CASSPQGVSSYEQYF. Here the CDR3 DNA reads TGTGCCAGCTCACCACAGGGGGTCAGCTCCTACGAGCAGTACTTC.

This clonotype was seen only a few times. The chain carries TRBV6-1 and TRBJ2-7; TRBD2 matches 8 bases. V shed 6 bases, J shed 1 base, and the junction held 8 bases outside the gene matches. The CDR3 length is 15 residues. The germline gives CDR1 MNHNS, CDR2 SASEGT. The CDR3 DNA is TGTGCCAGCAGGGGGACGGCGGGGGGTTCCTACGAGCAGTACTTC. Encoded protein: CASRGTAGGSYEQYF.

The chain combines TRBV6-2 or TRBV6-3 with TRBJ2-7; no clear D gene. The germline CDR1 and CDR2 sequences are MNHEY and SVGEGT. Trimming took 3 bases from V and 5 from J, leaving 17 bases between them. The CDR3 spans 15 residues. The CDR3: CASSYPGDPSDEQYF. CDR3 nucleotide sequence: TGTGCCAGCAGTTATCCTGGAGACCCATCGGACGAGCAGTACTTC.

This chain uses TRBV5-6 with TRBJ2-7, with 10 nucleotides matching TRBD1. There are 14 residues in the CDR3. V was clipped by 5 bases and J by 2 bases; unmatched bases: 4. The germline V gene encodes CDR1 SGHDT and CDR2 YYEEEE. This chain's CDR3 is CASRTGTGAYEQYV. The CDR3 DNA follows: TGTGCCAGCAGGACCGGGACAGGGGCCTACGAGCAGTACGTC.

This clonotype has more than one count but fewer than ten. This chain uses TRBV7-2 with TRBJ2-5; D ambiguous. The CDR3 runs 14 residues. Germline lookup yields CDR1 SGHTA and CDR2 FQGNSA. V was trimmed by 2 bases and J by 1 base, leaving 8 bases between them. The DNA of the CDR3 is TGTGCCAGCAGCTTATCCAGACCCCAAGAGACCCAGTACTTC. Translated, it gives CASSLSRPQETQYF.

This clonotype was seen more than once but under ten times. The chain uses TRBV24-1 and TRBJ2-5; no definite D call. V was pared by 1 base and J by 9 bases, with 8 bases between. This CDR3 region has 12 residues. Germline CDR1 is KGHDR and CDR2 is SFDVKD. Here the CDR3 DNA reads TGTGCCACCAGTGATTTCCTGACGGCCCAGTACTTC. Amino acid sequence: CATSDFLTAQYF.

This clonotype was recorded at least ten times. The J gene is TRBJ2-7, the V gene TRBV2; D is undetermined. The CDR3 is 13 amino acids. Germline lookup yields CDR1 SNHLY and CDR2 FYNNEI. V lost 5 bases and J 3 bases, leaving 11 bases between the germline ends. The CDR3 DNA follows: TGTGCCAGCAGTCTTACCGAAAACTACGAGCAGTACTTC. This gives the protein CASSLTENYEQYF.

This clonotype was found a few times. The CDR3 DNA reads as TGCGCCAGCAGCTTGGGGGCAGGGGGCTTTATGAACACTGAAGCTTTCTTT. Amino acid sequence: CASSLGAGGFMNTEAFF. This chain links TRBV5-1 with TRBJ1-1, with 8 bases that match TRBD1. The ends lost 0 bases at V and 0 bases at J; junction bases unmatched: 7. CDR1 and CDR2 (germline): SGHRS, YFSETQ. The CDR3 covers 17 residues.

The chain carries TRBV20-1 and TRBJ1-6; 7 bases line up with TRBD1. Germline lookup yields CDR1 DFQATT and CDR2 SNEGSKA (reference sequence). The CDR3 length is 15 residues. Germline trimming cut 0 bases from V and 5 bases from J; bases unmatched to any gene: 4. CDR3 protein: CSARDTDRNNSPLHF. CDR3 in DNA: TGCAGTGCTAGAGATACGGACAGGAATAATTCACCCCTCCACTTT.

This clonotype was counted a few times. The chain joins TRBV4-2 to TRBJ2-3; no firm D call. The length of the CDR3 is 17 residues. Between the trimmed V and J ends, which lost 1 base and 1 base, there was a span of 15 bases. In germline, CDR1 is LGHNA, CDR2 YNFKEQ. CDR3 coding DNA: TGTGCCAGCAGCCAAGGGGATCTGCGATACCGCACAGATACGCAGTATTTT. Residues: CASSQGDLRYRTDTQYF.

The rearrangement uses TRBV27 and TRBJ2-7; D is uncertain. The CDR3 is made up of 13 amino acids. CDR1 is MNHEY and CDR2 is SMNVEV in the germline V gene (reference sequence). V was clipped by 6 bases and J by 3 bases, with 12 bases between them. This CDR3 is CASSPTLHYEQYF. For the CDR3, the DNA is TGTGCCAGCAGCCCGACACTCCACTACGAGCAGTACTTC.

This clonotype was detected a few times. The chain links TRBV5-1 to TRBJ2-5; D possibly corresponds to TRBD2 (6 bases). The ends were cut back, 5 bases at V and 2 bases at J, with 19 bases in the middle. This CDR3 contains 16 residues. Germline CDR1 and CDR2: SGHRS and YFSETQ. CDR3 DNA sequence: TGCGCCAGCAGTCAAACGGTGGGGGGAAATCAAGAGACCCAGTACTTC. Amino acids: CASSQTVGGNQETQYF.

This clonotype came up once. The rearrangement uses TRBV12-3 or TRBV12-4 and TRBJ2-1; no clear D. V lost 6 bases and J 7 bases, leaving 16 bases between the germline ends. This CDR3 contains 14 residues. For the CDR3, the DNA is TGTGCCAGCAGGTCGGATGAGGTTTTGAATGAGCAGTTCTTC. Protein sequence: CASRSDEVLNEQFF.

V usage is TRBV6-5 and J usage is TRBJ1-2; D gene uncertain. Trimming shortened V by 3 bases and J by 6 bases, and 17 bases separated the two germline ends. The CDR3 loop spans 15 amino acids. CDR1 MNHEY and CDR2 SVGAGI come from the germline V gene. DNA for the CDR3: TGTGCCAGCAGTTATGGAACGCGGGGATTTAATGGCTACACCTTC. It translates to CASSYGTRGFNGYTF.

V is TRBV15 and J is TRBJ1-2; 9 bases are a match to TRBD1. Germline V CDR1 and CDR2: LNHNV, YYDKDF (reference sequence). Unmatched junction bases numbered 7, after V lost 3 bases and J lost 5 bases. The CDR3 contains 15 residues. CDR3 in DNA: TGTGCCACCAGCAGGCGGGACAGGGAGATATATGGCTACACCTTC. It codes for CATSRRDREIYGYTF.

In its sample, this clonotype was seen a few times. The CDR3 coding sequence is TGTGCCAGCAGTTGGAGGGTCTATAGCAATCAGCCCCAGCATTTT. Encoded protein: CASSWRVYSNQPQHF. This chain joins TRBV12-3 or TRBV12-4 and TRBJ1-5; D unclear. The CDR3 sequence is 15 residues long. Trimming stripped 4 bases from V and 0 bases from J, with 10 bases between.